This T cell receptor (beta chain) stems from a study of blood T cell repertoires in COVID-19. Looking at the study overall: In each case, the material was cDNA or gDNA derived from T cells, B-cell-depleted T cells, or PBMCs.

Sequencing was performed with immunoSEQ multiplex PCR; in TCRdb, only in-frame clones are kept and a portion is missing. The sample carries about 210,000 clones, 81% recorded once. Germline values: CDR1 ENHRY, CDR2 SYGVKD. V lost 6 bases and J lost 1, with 19 bases in between. The CDR3 length is 16 residues. The J gene is TRBJ2-7, the V gene TRBV10-3, with D possibly TRBD2 on 7 matching bases. The sequence was obtained from a woman aged 45-65 years with acute COVID-19. Sequencing input: PBMCs or T cells enriched from blood (not recorded which). The CDR3 DNA sequence: TGTGCCATCAGGAGGGGGGGCCAAAGGGGATCCTACGAGCAGTACTTC. It codes for CAIRRGGQRGSYEQYF.